The T cell receptor beta chain described here comes from a study of blood T cell repertoires in COVID-19. Study at large: Samples taken during acute and convalescent COVID-19 were collected in the United States, Italy and Spain. PBMCs, B-cell-depleted T cells, or T cells provided the cDNA or gDNA that made up the material.

This CDR3 region has 13 residues. V shed 9 bases, J shed 4 bases, and the junction held 4 bases outside the gene matches. Germline loops: CDR1 KGHDR, CDR2 SFDVKD. TCRdb keeps only in-frame clones here, not all; method: immunoSEQ multiplex PCR. Of 200,000 to 300,000 clones listed, around 84% were seen once; the top ten hold 5.2%. The specimen sequenced was peripheral blood. The genes are TRBV24-1 and TRBJ2-2; 7 nucleotides align to TRBD2. This receptor was identified in a woman aged 55-69 years with COVID-19, enrolled during active disease. This chain's CDR3 is CATRGGSTGELFF. The CDR3 bases are TGTGCCACCCGGGGCGGGAGCACCGGGGAGCTGTTTTTT.